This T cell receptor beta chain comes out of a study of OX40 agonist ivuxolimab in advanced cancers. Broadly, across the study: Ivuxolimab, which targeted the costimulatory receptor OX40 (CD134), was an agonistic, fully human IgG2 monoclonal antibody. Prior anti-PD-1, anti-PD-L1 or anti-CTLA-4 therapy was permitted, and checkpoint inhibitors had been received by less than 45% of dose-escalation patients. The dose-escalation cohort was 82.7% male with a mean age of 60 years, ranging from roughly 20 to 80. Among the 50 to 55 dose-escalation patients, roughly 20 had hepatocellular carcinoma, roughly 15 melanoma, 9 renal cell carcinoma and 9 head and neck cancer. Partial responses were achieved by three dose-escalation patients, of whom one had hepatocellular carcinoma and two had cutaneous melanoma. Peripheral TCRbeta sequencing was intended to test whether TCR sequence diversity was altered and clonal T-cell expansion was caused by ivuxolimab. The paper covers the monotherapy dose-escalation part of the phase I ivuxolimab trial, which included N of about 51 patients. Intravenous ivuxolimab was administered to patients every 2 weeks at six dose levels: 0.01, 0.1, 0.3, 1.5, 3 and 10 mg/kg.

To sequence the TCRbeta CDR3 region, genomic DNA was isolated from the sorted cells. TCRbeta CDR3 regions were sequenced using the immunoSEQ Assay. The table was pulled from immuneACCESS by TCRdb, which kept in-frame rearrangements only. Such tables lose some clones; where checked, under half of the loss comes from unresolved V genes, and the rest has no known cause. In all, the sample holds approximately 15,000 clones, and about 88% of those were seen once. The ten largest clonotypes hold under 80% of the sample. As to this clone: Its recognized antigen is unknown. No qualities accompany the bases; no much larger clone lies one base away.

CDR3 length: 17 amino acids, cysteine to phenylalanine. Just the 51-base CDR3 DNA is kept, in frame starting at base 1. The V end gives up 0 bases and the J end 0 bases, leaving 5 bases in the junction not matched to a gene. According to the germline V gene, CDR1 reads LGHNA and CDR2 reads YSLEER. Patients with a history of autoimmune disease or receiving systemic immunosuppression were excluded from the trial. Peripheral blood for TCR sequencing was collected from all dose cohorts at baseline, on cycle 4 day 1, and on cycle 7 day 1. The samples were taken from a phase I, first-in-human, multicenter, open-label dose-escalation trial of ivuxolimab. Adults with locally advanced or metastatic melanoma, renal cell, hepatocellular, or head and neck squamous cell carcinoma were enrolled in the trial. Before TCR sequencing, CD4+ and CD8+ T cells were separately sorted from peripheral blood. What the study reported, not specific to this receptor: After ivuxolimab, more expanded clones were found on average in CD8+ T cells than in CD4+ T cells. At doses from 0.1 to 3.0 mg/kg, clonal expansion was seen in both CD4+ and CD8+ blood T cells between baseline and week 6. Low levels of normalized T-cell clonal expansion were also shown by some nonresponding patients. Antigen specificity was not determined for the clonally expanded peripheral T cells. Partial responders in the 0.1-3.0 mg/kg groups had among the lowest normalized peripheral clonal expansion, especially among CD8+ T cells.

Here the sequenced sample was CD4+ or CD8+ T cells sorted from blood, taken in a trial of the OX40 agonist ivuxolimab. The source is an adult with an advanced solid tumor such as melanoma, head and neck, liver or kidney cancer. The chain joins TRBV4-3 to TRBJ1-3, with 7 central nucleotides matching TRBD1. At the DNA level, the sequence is TGCGCCAGCAGCCAAGAGGGGACAGCTAACTCTGGAAACACCATATATTTT. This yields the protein CASSQEGTANSGNTIYF.